This T cell receptor beta chain comes out of a study of shared clonotypes between healthy human individuals. Profiling relied on immunoSEQ multiplex PCR, and the TCRdb table lists in-frame clones only, not all of them. Of a few million clones listed, 95% are singletons. Per the germline V gene, CDR1 is SGHTS and CDR2 is YDEGEE. Trimming took off 2 bases at V and 2 bases at J, with 20 bases between the two ends. This CDR3 has 17 amino acids. Sequencing was performed on naive CD4+ T cells sorted from blood. As for subset: CD45RA+ positively selected. V is TRBV5-8 and J is TRBJ2-7; D is undetermined. The receptor comes from a young man in good health. The CDR3, as DNA: TGTGCCAGCAGCTTAGGGCAATGGGGTATTGGACCCTACGAGCAGTACTTC. Translating it yields CASSLGQWGIGPYEQYF.